The 15 T cell receptor beta chains reported below all come from one sample, sequenced in a study of T cell responses to AZD1222 COVID-19 vaccine. Method: immunoSEQ multiplex PCR; TCRdb's copy keeps in-frame clones and lacks some. Altogether tens of thousands of clones are present, over 75% being singletons, with the ten largest covering less than 11%. Sequencing was performed on peripheral blood, taken 28 days after the second AZD1222 dose. These receptors were taken from an adult who received the AZD1222 COVID-19 vaccine.

J is TRBJ2-7 and V is TRBV3-1 (or the pseudogene TRBV3-2); 8 nucleotides agree with TRBD1. The CDR3 sequence is 15 residues long. Germline lookup yields CDR1 LGHDT and CDR2 YNNKEL (reference sequence). The ends lost 1 base at V and 3 bases at J; junction bases unmatched: 5. The CDR3 reads CASSQADRVYYEQYF. CDR3 in DNA: TGTGCCAGCAGCCAAGCGGACAGGGTATACTACGAGCAGTACTTC.

The gene calls are TRBV6-6 and TRBJ1-5; 8 bases are a match to TRBD1. Germline loops: CDR1 MNHNY, CDR2 SVGAGI (reference sequence). The CDR3 is 13 residues long. The J segment lost 3 bases and the V segment lost 11 bases, leaving 6 bases of the junction unmatched. CDR3 region: CACKQGDNQPQHF. In nucleotides, the CDR3 is TGTGCCTGCAAACAGGGGGACAATCAGCCCCAGCATTTT.

The genes are TRBV3-1 (or the pseudogene TRBV3-2) and TRBJ1-2; no reliable D call. Germline-derived CDR1 and CDR2 are LGHDT and YNNKEL (reference sequence). The CDR3 length is 12 residues. Trimming removed 4 bases at V and 7 bases at J, with 10 bases between. The DNA for the CDR3 is TGTGCCAGCAGCCCCGGACTGTCTGGCTACACCTTC. It encodes CASSPGLSGYTF.

In this sample, this clone turned up a few times. The chain has TRBV2 and TRBJ1-1; D is unclear. Germline CDR1 is SNHLY and CDR2 is FYNNEI. V lost 6 bases and J lost 8, with 10 bases in between. This CDR3 spans 11 amino acids. The CDR3 sequence is CASRGFGEAFF. The CDR3 DNA follows: TGTGCCAGCAGGGGGTTTGGCGAAGCTTTCTTT.

The V call is TRBV5-8, the J call TRBJ2-5; TRBD2 agrees at 11 bases. CDR1 and CDR2 from the germline V gene are SGHTS and YDEGEE. The length of the CDR3 is 17 residues. The ends lost 2 bases at V and 0 bases at J; junction bases unmatched: 6. The CDR3 loop reads CASSFPIAGGNQETQYF. The CDR3 DNA reads TGTGCCAGCAGCTTTCCAATAGCGGGGGGGAACCAAGAGACCCAGTACTTC.

This chain joins TRBV14 and TRBJ1-6; possibly TRBD1 for D (5 bases). CDR1 SGHDN and CDR2 FVKESK come from the germline V gene. Trimming pared 1 base from V and 5 bases from J, leaving 9 bases between. This CDR3 comprises 15 residues. The CDR3 nucleotides read TGTGCCAGCAGCCAAGCCCAGGGAAATAATTCACCCCTCCACTTT. Residues: CASSQAQGNNSPLHF. Looking up the rest from reference TRBV14 and TRBJ1-6 gives the full variable domain: EAGVTQFPSHSVIEKGQTVTLRCDPISGHDNLYWYRRVMGKEIKFLLHFVKESKQDESGMPNNRFLAERTGGTYSTLKVQPAELEDSGVYFCASSQAQGNNSPLHFGNGTRLTVT.

J is TRBJ1-1 and V is TRBV7-2; 8 bases map to TRBD1. Germline V gives CDR1 SGHTA, CDR2 FQGNSA. The V segment lost 7 bases and the J segment 0 bases; nucleotides outside the gene matches: 4. CDR3 size: 14 residues. The CDR3 coding sequence is TGTGCCAGCACCGACAGGGGTATGAACACTGAAGCTTTCTTT. It translates to CASTDRGMNTEAFF.

CDR3 amino acids: CASSSDRGLKKLFF. The CDR3 DNA sequence: TGTGCCAGCAGCTCGGACAGGGGGCTTAAAAAACTGTTTTTT. This sequence joins TRBV11-2 and TRBJ1-4; 11 bases line up with TRBD1. V lost 4 bases and J lost 9; bases outside the gene matches: 4. This CDR3 has 14 residues. Germline CDR1 SGHAT, CDR2 FQNNGV.

The V call is TRBV28, the J call TRBJ1-3; no clear D. Germline values: CDR1 MDHEN, CDR2 SYDVKM. Trimming cost V 2 bases and J 7 bases, with 6 bases left between them. The CDR3 length is 12 residues. CDR3 sequence reads: CASSLMWNTIYF. CDR3 nucleotides: TGTGCCAGCAGTTTAATGTGGAACACCATATATTTT.

The chain combines TRBV5-4 with TRBJ1-1; 7 nucleotides agree with TRBD1. Germline V lookup: CDR1 SGHNT, CDR2 YYREEE (reference sequence). The CDR3 is 15 amino acids. Trimming cost V 7 bases and J 4 bases; bases outside gene matches: 13. This CDR3 reads CASSGQRGQSTEAFF. CDR3 in DNA: TGTGCCAGCTCCGGACAGAGGGGGCAGAGCACTGAAGCTTTCTTT.

The chain carries TRBV27 and TRBJ2-1; 9 bases map to TRBD2. The CDR3 is made up of 17 amino acids. Unmatched junction bases numbered 7, after V lost 4 bases and J lost 0 bases. CDR1 is MNHEY and CDR2 is SMNVEV in the germline V gene (reference sequence). CDR3 amino acids: CASSYGGGGASYNEQFF. The CDR3 nucleotides are TGTGCCAGCAGTTACGGTGGCGGGGGGGCCTCCTACAATGAGCAGTTCTTC.

The chain is built from TRBV15 and TRBJ1-5; D is undetermined. The CDR3 is made up of 12 amino acids. Germline-derived CDR1 and CDR2 are LNHNV and YYDKDF (reference sequence). Trimming shortened V by 5 bases and J by 5 bases, and 7 bases separated the two germline ends. The CDR3 DNA sequence: TGTGCCACCAGCGTAGATGATCAGCCCCAGCATTTT. Its protein product is CATSVDDQPQHF.

The chain combines TRBV10-2 with TRBJ1-3, with D possibly being TRBD1 (5 bases). The length of the CDR3 is 14 residues. Per germline, CDR1 WSHSY and CDR2 SAAADI. With 3 bases removed from V and 4 bases from J, the gap between germline ends came to 10 bases. The CDR3 loop is CASSEAGFGNTIYF. The CDR3 nucleotides read TGCGCCAGCAGTGAAGCAGGGTTCGGAAACACCATATATTTT.

This chain connects TRBV28 to TRBJ2-7; no clear D. V was pared by 5 bases and J by 6 bases, with 20 bases between. The CDR3 covers 15 residues. Germline lookup yields CDR1 MDHEN and CDR2 SYDVKM. This CDR3 reads CASSTLTFPEVEQYF. The CDR3 DNA reads as TGTGCCAGCAGTACCCTGACCTTTCCCGAGGTCGAGCAGTACTTC. The full variable domain, its missing parts supplied by reference TRBV28 and TRBJ2-7, is DVKVTQSSRYLVKRTGEKVFLECVQDMDHENMFWYRQDPGLGLRLIYFSYDVKMKEKGDIPEGYSVSREKKERFSLILESASTNQTSMYLCASSTLTFPEVEQYFGPGTRLTVT.

V and J are TRBV6-6 and TRBJ2-7; D may be TRBD1 (5 bases). Trimming shortened V by 1 base and J by 3 bases, and 10 bases separated the two germline ends. The CDR3 length is 14 residues. Per germline, CDR1 MNHNY and CDR2 SVGAGI (reference sequence). The CDR3 nucleotides are TGTGCCAGCAGTTACTTCAGGGATGGCTACGAGCAGTACTTC. Its protein is CASSYFRDGYEQYF.